Below, one T cell receptor beta chain is given with its context. Its matching antigen is unknown. General study findings and limits: Tumor memory CD4+ T cell TCR gene usage was found to cluster with blood and lymph node memory CD4+ cells and with lymph node naive CD4+ cells.

Semi-nested PCR with Nested Universal Primer A followed constant-region reverse priming of full-length variable regions. TCRdb re-called the 5' RACE reads with MiXCR, one entry per CDR3 protein. The data contain approximately 47,000 distinct CDR3 sequences, about 28% of them singletons. CDR1 and CDR2 (germline): DFQATT, SNEGSKA (reference sequence). This CDR3 is built from 13 residues. V was cut by 5 bases and J by 2 bases, with 13 bases left in between. The chain recombines TRBV20-1 with TRBJ2-7; unclear D gene. Sequenced material: naive CD4+ T cells sorted from blood. The subset here: naive CD4+ T cells, CD4+CD45RA+CD25-. This sequence originates from a female donor with breast cancer. The chain's CDR3 is CSALKDGAYEQYF. The CDR3 bases are TGCAGTGCTCTTAAAGACGGTGCCTACGAGCAGTACTTC.